The source of this T cell receptor (beta chain) is a study of blood T cell repertoires in COVID-19. About the study: Some COVID-19 samples were acute and others convalescent; all came from the United States, Italy and Spain. In each case, the material was cDNA or gDNA derived from T cells, B-cell-depleted T cells, or PBMCs.

Source study methods: Estimation of nucleated cell counts relied on the amplification of reference gene primers. Measured with immunoSEQ multiplex PCR; TCRdb has only the in-frame clones, and not every one. Clone size and V and J calls were adopted from that table, with D and trimming inferred from the DNA. Of 300,000 to 400,000 clones listed, about 89% are singletons. Two consecutive negative NP/OP PCR tests, clearance, or resolved symptoms defined Cohort 3 recovery. This TCR derives from a man aged 55-75 years who had recovered from COVID-19. Sample: PBMCs or T cells enriched from blood (not recorded which).

The CDR3 here is CARKQGAKYEQYF. DNA of the CDR3: TGTGCCAGAAAACAGGGGGCAAAATACGAGCAGTACTTC. The V and J genes are TRBV7-5 and TRBJ2-7; the listed D gene, TRBD1, was not tested against the DNA. TRBV7-5 is given as a pseudogene. The CDR3 is made up of 13 amino acids.